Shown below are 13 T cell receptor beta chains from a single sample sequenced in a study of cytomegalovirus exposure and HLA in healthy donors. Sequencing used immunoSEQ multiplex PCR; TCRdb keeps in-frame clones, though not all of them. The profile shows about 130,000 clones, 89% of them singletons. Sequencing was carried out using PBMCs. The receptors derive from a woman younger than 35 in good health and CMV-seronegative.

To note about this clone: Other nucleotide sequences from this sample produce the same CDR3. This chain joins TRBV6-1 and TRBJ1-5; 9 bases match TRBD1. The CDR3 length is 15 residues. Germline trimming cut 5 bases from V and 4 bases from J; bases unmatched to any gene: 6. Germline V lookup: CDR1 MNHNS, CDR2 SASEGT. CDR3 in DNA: TGTGCCAGCAGTAGAGGACAGGGGTCGAATCAGCCCCAGCATTTT. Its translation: CASSRGQGSNQPQHF.

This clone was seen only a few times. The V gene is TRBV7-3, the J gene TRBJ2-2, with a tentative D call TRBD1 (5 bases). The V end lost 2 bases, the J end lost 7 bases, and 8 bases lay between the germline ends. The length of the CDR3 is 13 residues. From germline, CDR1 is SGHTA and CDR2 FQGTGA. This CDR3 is CASSLGAGGELFF. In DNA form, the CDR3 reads TGTGCCAGCAGCTTAGGGGCCGGCGGGGAGCTGTTTTTT. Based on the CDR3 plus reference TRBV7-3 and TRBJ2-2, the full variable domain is GAGVSQTPSNKVTEKGKYVELRCDPISGHTALYWYRQSLGQGPEFLIYFQGTGAADDSGLPNDRFFAVRPEGSVSTLKIQRTERGDSAVYLCASSLGAGGELFFGEGSRLTVL.

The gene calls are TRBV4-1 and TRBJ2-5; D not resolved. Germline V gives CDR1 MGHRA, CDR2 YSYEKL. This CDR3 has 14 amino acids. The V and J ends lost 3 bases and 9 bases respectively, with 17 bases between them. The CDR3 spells CASSQAVGRRAQYF. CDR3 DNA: TGCGCCAGCAGCCAGGCGGTTGGCAGAAGAGCCCAGTACTTC.

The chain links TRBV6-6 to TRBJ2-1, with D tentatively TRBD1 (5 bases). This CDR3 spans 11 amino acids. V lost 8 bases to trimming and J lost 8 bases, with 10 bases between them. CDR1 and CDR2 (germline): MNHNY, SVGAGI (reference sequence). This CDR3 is CASWQGYEQFF. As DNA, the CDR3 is TGTGCCAGCTGGCAGGGCTATGAGCAGTTCTTC.

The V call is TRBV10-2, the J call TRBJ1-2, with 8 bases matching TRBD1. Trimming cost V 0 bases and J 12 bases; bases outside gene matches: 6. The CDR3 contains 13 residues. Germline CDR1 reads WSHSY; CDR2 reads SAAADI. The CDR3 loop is CASSESGQGVDTF. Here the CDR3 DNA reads TGCGCCAGCAGTGAGTCCGGACAGGGAGTCGACACCTTC.

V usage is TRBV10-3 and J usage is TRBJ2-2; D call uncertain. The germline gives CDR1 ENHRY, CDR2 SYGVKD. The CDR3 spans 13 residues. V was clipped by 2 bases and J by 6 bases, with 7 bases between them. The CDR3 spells CAISEIVAGELFF. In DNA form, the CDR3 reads TGTGCCATCAGTGAGATAGTGGCCGGGGAGCTGTTTTTT.

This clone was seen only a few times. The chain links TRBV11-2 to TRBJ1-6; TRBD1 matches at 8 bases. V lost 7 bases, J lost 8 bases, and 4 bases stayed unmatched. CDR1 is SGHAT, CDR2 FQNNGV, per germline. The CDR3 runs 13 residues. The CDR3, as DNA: TGTGCCAGCACCGGACAGGGTGATTCACCCCTCCACTTT. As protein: CASTGQGDSPLHF. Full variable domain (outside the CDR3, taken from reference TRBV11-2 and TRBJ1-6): EAGVAQSPRYKIIEKRQSVAFWCNPISGHATLYWYQQILGQGPKLLIQFQNNGVVDDSQLPKDRFSAERLKGVDSTLKIQPAKLEDSAVYLCASTGQGDSPLHFGNGTRLTVT.

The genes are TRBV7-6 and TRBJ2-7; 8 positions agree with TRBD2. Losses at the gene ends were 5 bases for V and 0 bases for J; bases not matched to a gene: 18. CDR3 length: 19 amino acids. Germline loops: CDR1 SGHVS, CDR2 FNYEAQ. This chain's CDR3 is CASSRGSGGGPSSSYEQYF. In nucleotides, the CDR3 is TGTGCCAGCAGCCGGGGGTCCGGCGGGGGGCCGTCCAGCTCCTACGAGCAGTACTTC. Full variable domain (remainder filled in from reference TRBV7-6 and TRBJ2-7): GAGVSQSPRYKVTKRGQDVALRCDPISGHVSLYWYRQALGQGPEFLTYFNYEAQQDKSGLPNDRFSAERPEGSISTLTIQRTEQRDSAMYRCASSRGSGGGPSSSYEQYFGPGTRLTVT.

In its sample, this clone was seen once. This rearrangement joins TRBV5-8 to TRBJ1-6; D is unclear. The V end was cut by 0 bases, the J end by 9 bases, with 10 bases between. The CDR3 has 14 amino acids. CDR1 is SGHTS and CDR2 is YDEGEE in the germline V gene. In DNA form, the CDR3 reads TGTGCCAGCAGCTTGGTTAGTCGGGGTTCACCCCTCCACTTT. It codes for CASSLVSRGSPLHF.

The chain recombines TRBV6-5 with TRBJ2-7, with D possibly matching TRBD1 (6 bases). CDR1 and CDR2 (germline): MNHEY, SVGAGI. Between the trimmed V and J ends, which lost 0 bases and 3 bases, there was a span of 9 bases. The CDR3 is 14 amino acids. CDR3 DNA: TGTGCCAGCAGTTACTCCCCACAGGGCTACGAGCAGTACTTC. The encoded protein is CASSYSPQGYEQYF.

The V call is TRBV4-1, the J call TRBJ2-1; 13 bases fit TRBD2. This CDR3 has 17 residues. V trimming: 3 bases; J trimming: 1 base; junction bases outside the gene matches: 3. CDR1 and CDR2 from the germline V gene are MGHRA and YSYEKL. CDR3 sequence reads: CASSHELAGGSYNEQFF. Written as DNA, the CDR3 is TGCGCCAGCAGCCATGAACTAGCGGGGGGGTCCTACAATGAGCAGTTCTTC.

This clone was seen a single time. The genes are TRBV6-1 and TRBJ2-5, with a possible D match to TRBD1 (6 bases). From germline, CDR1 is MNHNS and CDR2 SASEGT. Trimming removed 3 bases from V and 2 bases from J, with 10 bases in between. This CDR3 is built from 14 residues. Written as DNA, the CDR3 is TGTGCCAGCAGTGACACAGGGCGTCAAGAGACCCAGTACTTC. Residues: CASSDTGRQETQYF.

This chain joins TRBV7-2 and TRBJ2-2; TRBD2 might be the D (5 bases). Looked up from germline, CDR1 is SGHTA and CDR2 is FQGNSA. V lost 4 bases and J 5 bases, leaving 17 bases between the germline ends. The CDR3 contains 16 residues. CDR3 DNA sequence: TGTGCCAGCAGCTCGACCCAACTAGTCTCGACCGGGGAGCTGTTTTTT. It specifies CASSSTQLVSTGELFF.